This T cell receptor beta chain was recorded in a study of T cells in Graves' hyperthyroidism and ophthalmopathy (dated by TCRdb to the late 2010s). Regarding the complete study: Peripheral blood was sampled at the time of initial diagnosis, prior to any treatment. To identify distinguishing TCR V-J signatures, a discovery cohort of about 95 patients was used, comprising 40 to 45 with Graves' ophthalmopathy and approximately 58 with stable Graves' hyperthyroidism. An independent validation cohort of around 19 hyperthyroidism patients and about 16 patients who later progressed to ophthalmopathy tested prospective prediction of ophthalmopathy. The approximately 100 discovery patients were divided at random into training and test sets in a 7:3 ratio. In more than 5 Graves' hyperthyroidism patients, the study also compared T-cell repertoires from thyroid tissue with T-cell repertoires from blood. Following sampling, methimazole starting at 30 mg daily was given to hyperthyroidism patients, and high-dose intravenous methylprednisolone was given to ophthalmopathy patients. The paper describes TCR Vbeta CDR3 sequencing of 140 or so peripheral blood samples, made up of fewer than 50 ophthalmopathy patients, roughly 80 hyperthyroidism patients and 17 progressor patients. The study at large found these results: In cross-validation, a model built on a 13 V-J signature told ophthalmopathy apart from stable hyperthyroidism with over 85% sensitivity and about 81% specificity, and in testing the same model reached 80%/75%. During validation, the model predicted progression to ophthalmopathy a median of about 6.5 months ahead of onset, with roughly 65% sensitivity and about 72% specificity. Blood samples also contained most of the expanded thyroid clonotypes (frequency above 0.001), which suggests that blood repertoires may reflect thyroid immune responses. Sample size was not statistically predetermined, and blinding of investigators to group allocation was not performed.

The TCR beta CDR3 regions were amplified from RNA transcripts. A first-round RT-PCR of the TCR CDR3 used the HTBI primer set with the Qiagen OneStep RT-PCR kit. The libraries were constructed in a second round of multiplex PCR and then size-selected and purified. The libraries were sequenced on an Illumina HiSeq2000 using paired-end 100 bp reads. For the original study's pipeline: SOAPnuke was used to process the raw data, with reads discarded if the reads contained adapters or uncalled bases, had a mean Phred below 15, or lacked an exact constant-primer or identifier match. COPE v1.2.5 was used to merge the high-quality paired reads, and each unique nucleotide sequence was defined as a clonotype. Clonotypes were aligned to IMGT TRBV, TRBD and TRBJ reference segments using MiTCR v1.1. Only V-J combinations with frequency above 0.0001, covering about 99% of repertoires, were analysed. The TCS score was defined as F50 (clonal expansion) divided by E x V (chaos), with BLOSUM62-based TCRdist calculated between CDR3 peptides within each V-J. Welch's t-statistics and random forest reduced 500 to 650 V-J features to 10 to 15, which were used in a naive Bayes classifier (R e1071). The raw public reads went through TCRdb reprocessing: fastp at Q25, MiXCR clone calling, in-frame beta chains kept. Every entry covers one CDR3 protein and lists the most common genes and DNA from its rows. It is TCRdb's table, rather than the study itself, that gives the V and J calls and clone size. The sample has approximately 400,000 distinct CDR3 sequences on record, about 14% of them singletons. About 19% of the sample comes from the top ten.

CDR3 length: 15 amino acids, cysteine to phenylalanine. CDR3 DNA only is kept here, 45 bases in frame from base 1. CDR1 and CDR2 are read off the germline V gene as SGHVS and FNYEAQ. Trimmed from V: 4 bases; trimmed from J: 7 bases; junction bases lacking a gene match: 8. Worth noting for this clonotype: No cognate antigen has been identified for it. Base qualities are not at hand, and no much larger clone is one base apart.

In the ophthalmopathy patients, disease was moderately to severely active, with a Clinical Activity Score of 3 or more, a NOSPECS grade of 4 or more, and a duration of less than 3 months. Patients with uncontrolled infections, other autoimmune diseases, pregnancy or lactation were excluded. Diagnoses were established on the basis of clinical symptoms, serum thyroxine and TRAb, thyroid ultrasound, and orbital computed tomography. Ficoll-Paque density gradient centrifugation was used to isolate PBMCs from about 9.4 ml of fresh peripheral blood. Total RNA was extracted with Trizol reagent, and quality was checked on an Agilent 2100 Bioanalyzer.

The origin of this receptor is a woman in her thirties with Graves' ophthalmopathy. Material: blood. Here the chain combines TRBV7-6 and TRBJ2-7; TRBD1 agrees with 12 junctional bases. Here the CDR3 is given as CASSSPGQGAREQYF. The DNA reads as follows: TGTGCCAGCAGCTCTCCGGGACAGGGGGCCCGTGAGCAGTACTTC.